Listed below are T cell receptor beta chains from one sample, sequenced in a study of beta chain features in type 1 diabetes. Clones were read by immunoSEQ multiplex PCR, and TCRdb kept only the in-frame ones, dropping some. The profile shows 130,000 to 150,000 clones, roughly 48% of them singletons. Material: Tregs from blood. These receptors originate from a young man in good health. CDR3s include the opening cysteine and the closing phenylalanine or tryptophan. Fields, in order: CDR3 length, V gene, CDR3 protein.

13,TRBV29-1,CSARTSHMDEQFF
13,TRBV10-3,CAISEGRGFEQYF
14,TRBV10-3,CAISEGQGLGGYTF
17,TRBV19,CASSIRMDRMKSYEQYF
16,TRBV19,CASSIDAGRVGETQYF
13,TRBV19,CASATGVSEKLFF
16,TRBV5-1,CASGRGGRAMTDTQYF
15,TRBV5-6,CASSPLGGVQETQYF
11,TRBV5-1,CASSSFYEQYF
16,TRBV7-3,CASSLTSGRGTGELFF
16,TRBV7-9,CASSRAEGSKNTEAFF
13,TRBV25-1,CASSERGQETQYF
13,TRBV25-1,CASSWAGRETQYF
14,TRBV6-5,CASREGQGAREQYF
19,TRBV7-9,CASSSDRVLARGPYNEQFF
15,TRBV9,CASSAWAGRTDTQYF
15,TRBV5-1,CASSLGALRPGELFF
15,TRBV7-2,CASSLFLAGDSEQFF
15,TRBV11-1,CASSLAGQGWYEQYF
15,TRBV15,CATSRDLGTPDTQYF
14,TRBV28,CASSSSGDTYEQYF
14,TRBV5-4,CASSWGGSSYEQYF
13,TRBV6-5,CASSTLAGETQYF
15,TRBV7-2,CASSQLAGGPGEQFF
17,TRBV7-2,CASSLLRASDLADTQYF
14,TRBV7-2,CASSPQHGGKVAFF
14,TRBV28,CASSQAQERYGYTF
15,TRBV28,CASSSSGRASYEQYF
14,TRBV7-3,CASSPRAGVYEQYF
14,TRBV28,CASSLLGYSYEQYF
15,TRBV19,CASSRLPTYNSPLHF
14,TRBV5-1,CASHTSGGGNEQFF
14,TRBV9,CASSATGVNQPQHF
15,TRBV7-2,CASSLDITASRPQHF
15,TRBV4-3,CASSLLAARGETQYF
15,TRBV5-4,CASSSSGTGREKLFF
15,TRBV7-2,CASSSGTSGINEQFF
16,TRBV6-5,CASSSNGLAETNEQFF
14,TRBV2,CASKEAIGKNIQYF
13,TRBV28,CASSYPITDTQYF
15,TRBV7-2,CASSLIGLAGLEQYF
13,TRBV7-3,CASSSGMYNEQFF
14,TRBV29-1,CSVTSGAGSYGYTF
14,TRBV18,CASSHRTGSYEQYF
13,TRBV29-1,CSVNKGGTGELFF
16,TRBV14,CASSRSGLATQETQYF
13,TRBV15,CATSRDGGSGYTF
14,TRBV5-1,CASRPGQIDYGYTF
12,TRBV19,CASSKIKETQYF
13,TRBV7-2,CASSLVQGDEQFF
15,TRBV9,CASSPRQVWSYEQYF
11,TRBV29-1,CRAGVANGYTF
14,TRBV6-6,CASRIQGGNQPQHF
13,TRBV19,CASSIQSTDTQYF
14,TRBV7-9,CASSREGPNQPQHF
13,TRBV29-1,CSVGTGTGNGYTF
15,TRBV11-2,CASSSTSGFYNEQFF